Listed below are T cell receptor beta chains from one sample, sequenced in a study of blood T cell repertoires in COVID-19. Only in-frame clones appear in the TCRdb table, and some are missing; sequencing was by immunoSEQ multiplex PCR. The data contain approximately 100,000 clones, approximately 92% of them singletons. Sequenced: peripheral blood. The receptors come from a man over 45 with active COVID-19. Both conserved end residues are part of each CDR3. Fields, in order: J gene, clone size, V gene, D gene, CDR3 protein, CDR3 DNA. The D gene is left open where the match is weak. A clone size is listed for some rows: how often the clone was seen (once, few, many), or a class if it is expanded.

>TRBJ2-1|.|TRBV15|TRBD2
CATSRGTSGSSYNEQFF
TGTGCCACCAGCAGAGGGACTAGCGGGAGTTCCTACAATGAGCAGTTCTTC
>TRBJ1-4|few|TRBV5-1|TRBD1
CASSLVGDRDEKLFF
TGCGCCAGCAGCTTGGTAGGGGACAGGGACGAAAAACTGTTTTTT
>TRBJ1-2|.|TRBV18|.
CASSIAQGYLGGGYTF
TGTGCCAGCTCAATAGCACAGGGATACCTCGGTGGGGGCTACACCTTC
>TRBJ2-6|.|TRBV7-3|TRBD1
CASSPGAGTGSSGANVLTF
TGTGCCAGCAGCCCAGGGGCGGGGACAGGAAGCTCTGGGGCCAACGTCCTGACTTTC
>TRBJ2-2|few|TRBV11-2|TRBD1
CASSFRDRSGTGELFF
TGTGCCAGCAGCTTCCGGGACAGAAGTGGGACCGGGGAGCTGTTTTTT
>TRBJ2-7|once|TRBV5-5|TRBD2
CASSLVASGDRISYEQYF
TGTGCCAGCAGCTTGGTGGCTAGCGGAGACCGCATCTCCTACGAGCAGTACTTC
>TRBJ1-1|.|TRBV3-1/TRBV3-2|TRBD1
CASSPRSGGNTEAFF
TGTGCCAGCAGCCCCCGGTCAGGGGGTAACACTGAAGCTTTCTTT
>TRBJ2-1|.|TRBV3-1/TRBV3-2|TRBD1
CASSHSTPGQGSYNEQFF
TGTGCCAGCAGCCATTCTACACCGGGACAGGGGTCCTACAATGAGCAGTTCTTC
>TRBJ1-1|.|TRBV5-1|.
CASSLAGGPMNTEAFF
TGCGCCAGCAGCTTGGCGGGGGGACCCATGAACACTGAAGCTTTCTTT
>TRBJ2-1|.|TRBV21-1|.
CASSKVIQSNEQFF
TGTGCCAGCAGCAAAGTCATCCAGTCCAATGAGCAGTTCTTC
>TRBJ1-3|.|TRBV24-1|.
CATSDLRRRPGSGNTIYF
TGTGCCACCAGTGATCTCCGGCGACGTCCAGGATCTGGAAACACCATATATTTT